This TCR beta chain was captured by sequencing in a study of blood T cell repertoires in COVID-19. Ages ranged from about 18 to 89 years, with residence in around 24 US areas. The CDR3 covers 15 residues. Trimming cost V 3 bases and J 5 bases; bases outside gene matches: 9. The germline V gene encodes CDR1 SGHRS and CDR2 YFSETQ. TCRdb keeps only in-frame clones here, not all; method: immunoSEQ multiplex PCR. The repertoire holds almost 250,000 clones, with more than 75% as singletons. The chain has TRBV5-1 and TRBJ2-5; 8 positions match TRBD2. The receptor's source is a woman between 45 and 65 years old who had recovered from COVID-19. Sequenced input: PBMCs or T cells enriched from blood (not recorded which). This CDR3 reads CASSWLGAGVETQYF. For the CDR3, the DNA is TGCGCCAGCAGCTGGCTAGGAGCGGGAGTGGAGACCCAGTACTTC.